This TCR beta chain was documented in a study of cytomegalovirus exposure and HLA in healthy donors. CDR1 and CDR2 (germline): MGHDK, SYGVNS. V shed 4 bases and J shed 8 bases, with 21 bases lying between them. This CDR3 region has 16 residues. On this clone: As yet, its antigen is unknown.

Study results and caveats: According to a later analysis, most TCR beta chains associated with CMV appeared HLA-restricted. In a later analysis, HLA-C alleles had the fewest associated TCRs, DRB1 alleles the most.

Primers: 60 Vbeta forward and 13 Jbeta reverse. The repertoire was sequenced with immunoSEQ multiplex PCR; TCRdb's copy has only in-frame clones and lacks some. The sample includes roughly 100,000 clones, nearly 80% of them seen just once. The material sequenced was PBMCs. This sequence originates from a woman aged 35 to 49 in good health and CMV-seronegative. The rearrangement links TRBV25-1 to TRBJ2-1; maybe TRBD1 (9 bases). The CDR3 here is CASSVGSGTGYYEQFF. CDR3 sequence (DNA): TGTGCCAGCAGTGTAGGTAGCGGGACAGGGTATTATGAGCAGTTCTTC.